The entry that follows covers one T cell receptor beta chain sequence. The sample belongs to a study of cytomegalovirus exposure and HLA in healthy donors. It was with 60 Vbeta and 13 Jbeta primers that the PCR ran. TCRdb's table, derived via immunoSEQ multiplex PCR, lists solely in-frame clones and lacks some. The repertoire holds 100,000 to 120,000 clones, with approximately 69% as singletons. Per germline, CDR1 SGHAT and CDR2 FQNNGV. This CDR3 is built from 14 residues. V gave up 5 bases and J gave up 9 bases; unmatched junction bases: 10. Sequences were obtained from PBMCs. The V gene is TRBV11-2, the J gene TRBJ2-7; TRBD2 agrees at 10 bases. The TCR originated in a man aged 30 to 45 in good health and CMV-seronegative. The CDR3 spells CASSKPSGSQTQYF. CDR3 coding DNA: TGTGCCAGCAGCAAGCCTAGCGGGAGTCAGACGCAGTACTTC.